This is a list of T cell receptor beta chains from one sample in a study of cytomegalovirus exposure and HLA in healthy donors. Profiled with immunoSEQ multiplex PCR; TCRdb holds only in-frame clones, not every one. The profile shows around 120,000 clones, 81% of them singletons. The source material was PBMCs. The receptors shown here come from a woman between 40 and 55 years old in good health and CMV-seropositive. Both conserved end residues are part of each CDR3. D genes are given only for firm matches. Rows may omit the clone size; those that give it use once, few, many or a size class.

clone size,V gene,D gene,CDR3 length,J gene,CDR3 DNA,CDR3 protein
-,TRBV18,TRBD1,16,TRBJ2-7,TGTGCCAGCTCACCACCGGGGGGACAGGGAGTTGGCGAGCAGTACTTC,CASSPPGGQGVGEQYF
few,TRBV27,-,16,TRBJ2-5,TGTGCCAGCAGTCCACGGGGAGCCCACCGGCGAGAGACCCAGTACTTC,CASSPRGAHRRETQYF
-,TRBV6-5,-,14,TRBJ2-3,TGTGCCAGCACAGAGCCCCTAGACACAGATACGCAGTATTTT,CASTEPLDTDTQYF
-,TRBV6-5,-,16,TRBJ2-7,TGTGCCAGCAGTTACTCTTCCGGGAGCAATTCCTACGAGCAGTACTTC,CASSYSSGSNSYEQYF
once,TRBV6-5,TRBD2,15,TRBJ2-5,TGTGCCAGCACCATACTAGCGGGAGGACTGGAGACCCAGTACTTC,CASTILAGGLETQYF
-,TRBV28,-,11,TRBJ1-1,TGTGCCAGCAGTTTTTGGCTTGAAGCTTTCTTT,CASSFWLEAFF
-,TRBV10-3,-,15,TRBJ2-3,TGTGCCATCAGTGGGACTTTAGGCGGGCGGGATACGCAGTATTTT,CAISGTLGGRDTQYF
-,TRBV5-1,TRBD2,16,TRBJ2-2,TGCGCCAGCAGCTTTTGGACTAGCGGGAACACCGGGGAGCTGTTTTTT,CASSFWTSGNTGELFF
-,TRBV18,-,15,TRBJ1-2,TGTGCCAGCTCACCAAATCCCGGGGCTAACTATGGCTACACCTTC,CASSPNPGANYGYTF
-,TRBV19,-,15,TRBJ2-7,TGTGCCAGTAGTATGACAGTCTCCCATTCCTACGAGCAGTACTTC,CASSMTVSHSYEQYF
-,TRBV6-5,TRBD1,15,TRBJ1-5,TGTGCCAGCAGTCGGACAGGGAGGAGCGACCAGCCCCAGCATTTT,CASSRTGRSDQPQHF
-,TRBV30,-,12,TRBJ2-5,TGTGCCTGGACAGTAGGGCCCAGGGCCCAGTACTTC,CAWTVGPRAQYF
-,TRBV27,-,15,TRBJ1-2,TGTGCCAGCAGGTACTCGGGCAGGGAAAACTATGGCTACACCTTC,CASRYSGRENYGYTF
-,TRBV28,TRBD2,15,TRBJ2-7,TGTGCCAGCACTCGGACTAGCGGGGGTTATTACGAGCAGTACTTC,CASTRTSGGYYEQYF
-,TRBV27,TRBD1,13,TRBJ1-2,TGTGCCAGCAGCGTAGGGACAGGGCGTGGCTACACCTTC,CASSVGTGRGYTF
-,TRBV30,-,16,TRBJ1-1,TGTGCCTGGAGTGTGGCAAGTGGGCTGCTGAACACTGAAGCTTTCTTT,CAWSVASGLLNTEAFF
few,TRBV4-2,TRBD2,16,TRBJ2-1,TGTGCCAGCAGCCAGATTGCGGGAGAATCCTACAATGAGCAGTTCTTC,CASSQIAGESYNEQFF